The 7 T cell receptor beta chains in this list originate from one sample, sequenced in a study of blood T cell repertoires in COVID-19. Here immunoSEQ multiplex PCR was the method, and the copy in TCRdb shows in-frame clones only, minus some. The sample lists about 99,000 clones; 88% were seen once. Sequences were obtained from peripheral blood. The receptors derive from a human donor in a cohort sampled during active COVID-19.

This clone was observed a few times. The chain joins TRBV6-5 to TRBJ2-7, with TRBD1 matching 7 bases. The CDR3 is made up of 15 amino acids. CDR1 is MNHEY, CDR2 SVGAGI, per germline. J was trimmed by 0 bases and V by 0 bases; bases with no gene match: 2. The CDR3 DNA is TGTGCCAGCAGTTACTCCGACAGGGACTCCTACGAGCAGTACTTC. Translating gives CASSYSDRDSYEQYF.

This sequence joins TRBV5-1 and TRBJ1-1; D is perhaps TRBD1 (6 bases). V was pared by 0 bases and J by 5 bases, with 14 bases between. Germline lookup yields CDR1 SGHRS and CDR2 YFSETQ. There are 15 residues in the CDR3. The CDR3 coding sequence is TGCGCCAGCAGCTTGGCTCTACAGGGAGGGACTGAAGCTTTCTTT. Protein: CASSLALQGGTEAFF. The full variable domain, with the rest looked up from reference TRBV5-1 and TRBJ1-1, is KAGVTQTPRYLIKTRGQQVTLSCSPISGHRSVSWYQQTPGQGLQFLFEYFSETQRNKGNFPGRFSGRQFSNSRSEMNVSTLELGDSALYLCASSLALQGGTEAFFGQGTRLTVV.

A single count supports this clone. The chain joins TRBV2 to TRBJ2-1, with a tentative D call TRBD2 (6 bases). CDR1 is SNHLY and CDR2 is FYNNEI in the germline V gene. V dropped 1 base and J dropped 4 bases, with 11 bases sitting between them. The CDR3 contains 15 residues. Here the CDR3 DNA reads TGTGCCAGCAGTGAAGGGCTAGCGAGGTACAATGAGCAGTTCTTC. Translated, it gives CASSEGLARYNEQFF.

The CDR3 region has the DNA TGTGCCAGCAGCTTAGGTTGGGCACAAGAGACCCAGTACTTC. This sequence encodes CASSLGWAQETQYF. The rearrangement uses TRBV5-8 and TRBJ2-5, with D unclear. This CDR3 is 14 amino acids long. Germline CDR1 is SGHTS and CDR2 is YDEGEE. V was shortened by 2 bases and J by 2 bases, with 10 bases between the two germline ends.

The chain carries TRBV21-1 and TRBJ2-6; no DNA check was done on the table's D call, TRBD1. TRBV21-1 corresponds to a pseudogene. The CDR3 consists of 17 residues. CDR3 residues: CASSNRDSASGANVLTF. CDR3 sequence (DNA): TGTGCCAGCAGCAACCGGGACAGTGCTTCTGGGGCCAACGTCCTGACTTTC.

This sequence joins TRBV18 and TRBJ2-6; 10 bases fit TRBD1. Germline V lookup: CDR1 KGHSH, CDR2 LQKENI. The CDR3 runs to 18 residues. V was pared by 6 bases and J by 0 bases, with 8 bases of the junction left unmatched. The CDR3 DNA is TGTGCCAGCTCGGACCGGGGGACAGGGGCCTCTGGGGCCAACGTCCTGACTTTC. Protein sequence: CASSDRGTGASGANVLTF.

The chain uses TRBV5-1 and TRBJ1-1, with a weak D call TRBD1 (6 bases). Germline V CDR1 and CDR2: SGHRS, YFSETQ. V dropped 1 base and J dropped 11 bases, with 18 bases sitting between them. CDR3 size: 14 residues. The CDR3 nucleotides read TGCGCCAGCAGCTTGAGTACAGGGCCGTTGGGGGCTTTCTTT. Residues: CASSLSTGPLGAFF.